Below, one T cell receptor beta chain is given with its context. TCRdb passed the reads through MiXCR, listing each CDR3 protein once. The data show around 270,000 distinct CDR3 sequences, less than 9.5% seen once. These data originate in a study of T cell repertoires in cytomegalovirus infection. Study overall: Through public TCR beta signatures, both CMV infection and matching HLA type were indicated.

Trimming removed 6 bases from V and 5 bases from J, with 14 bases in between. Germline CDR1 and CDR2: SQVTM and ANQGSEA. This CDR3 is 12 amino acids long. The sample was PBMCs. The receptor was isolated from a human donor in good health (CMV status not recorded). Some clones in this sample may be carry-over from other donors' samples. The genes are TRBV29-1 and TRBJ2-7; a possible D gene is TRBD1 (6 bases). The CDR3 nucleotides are TGCAGCGTACAGGGATTAGCTGACGAGCAGTACTTC. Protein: CSVQGLADEQYF.